A single sample gave rise to the 27 T cell receptor beta chains below, sequenced in a study of tumor-infiltrating lymphocytes in primary liver carcinoma. The researchers produced TCR beta cDNA from 500 to 550 ng total RNA with a constant-region primer. Three-round nested multiplex PCR performed with slightly modified ARM-PCR produced the TCR beta libraries. The study ran its first two PCR rounds for nine to ten cycles each, using TRBV1-TRBV30 forward primers and a C-beta reverse primer. TCRdb passed the multiplex PCR reads through MiXCR, listing each CDR3 protein once. The sample lists 90,000 to 150,000 distinct CDR3 sequences, approximately 71% seen once, with 8.1% in the top ten. Co-extracting RNA and DNA was done with 20-30 mg of unsorted bulk tissue as input. The sequenced sample consisted of tumor-adjacent normal liver tissue. The receptors were gathered from a woman aged 55-69 years with primary liver carcinoma and hepatitis B virus infection.

As to this clonotype: Germline is not matched at one junction end, which may reflect a read error. This chain connects TRBV11-2 to TRBJ2-5; D is possibly TRBD2 (6 bases). Germline V CDR1 and CDR2: SGHAT, FQNNGV. This CDR3 is built from 15 residues. This CDR3 reads CASSLDRGKQETQYF. CDR3 DNA sequence: TGTGCTAGCAGCTTAGATCGGGGGAAACAAGAGACTCAGTACTTC. The full variable domain, with the rest looked up from reference TRBV11-2 and TRBJ2-5, is EAGVAQSPRYKIIEKRQSVAFWCNPISGHATLYWYQQILGQGPKLLIQFQNNGVVDDSQLPKDRFSAERLKGVDSTLKIQPAKLEDSAVYLCASSLDRGKQETQYFGPGTRLLVL.

As regards this clonotype: A junction boundary mismatches the germline segment, possibly from a read error. The chain carries TRBV5-6 and TRBJ2-3, with D possibly being TRBD2 (6 bases). This CDR3 has 17 amino acids. Germline lookup yields CDR1 SGHDT and CDR2 YYEEEE. CDR3: CVSSSALARGMGDTQYF. CDR3 nucleotides: TGTGTCAGCAGCTCCGCCCTAGCGAGAGGTATGGGAGATACGCAGTATTTT.

With respect to this clonotype: Lacking the conserved final phenylalanine or tryptophan, this CDR3 likely reflects a read error. The chain carries TRBV5-6 and TRBJ1-2; D not certain. Germline V gives CDR1 SGHDT, CDR2 YYEEEE. This CDR3 is 13 amino acids long. The CDR3 loop is CASSLVQKEGYTS. The CDR3 DNA reads TGTGCAAGCAGCTTGGTTCAAAAGGAAGGCTACACCTCC.

V and J are TRBV6-5 and TRBJ1-1, with TRBD1 matching 8 bases. The CDR3 extends over 14 amino acids. Per germline, CDR1 MNHEY and CDR2 SVGAGI. Trimming took 4 bases from V and 4 from J; bases not matched to a gene: 5. This chain's CDR3 is CASSWTGTSTEAFF. CDR3 DNA sequence: TGTGCCAGCAGTTGGACAGGGACGAGCACTGAAGCTTTCTTT.

This clonotype has more than one count but fewer than ten. The CDR3 protein is CASSIPRVRGQFF. The CDR3, as DNA: TGTGCCAGCAGCATACCTCGGGTTAGGGGGCAGTTCTTC. The genes are TRBV11-3 and TRBJ2-1, with a tentative D call TRBD1 (5 bases). Germline V gene sequence: CDR1 SGHNT, CDR2 YENEEA. This CDR3 is 13 amino acids long. V lost 5 bases and J lost 12, with 17 bases in between. Filled out from reference TRBV11-3 and TRBJ2-1, the complete variable domain reads EAGVVQSPRYKIIEKKQPVAFWCNPISGHNTLYWYLQNLGQGPELLIRYENEEAVDDSQLPKDRFSAERLKGVDSTLKIQPAELGDSAVYLCASSIPRVRGQFFGPGTRLTVL.

Comment on this clonotype: Its ends do not fully match the called genes, so a read error is possible. The chain combines TRBV2 with TRBJ2-7; D may be TRBD2 (5 bases). Germline V CDR1 and CDR2: SNHLY, FYNNEI. The CDR3 covers 12 residues. The CDR3 loop is CASSVVDYEEYF. The DNA of the CDR3 is TGTGCCAGCAGTGTGGTAGACTACGAGGAGTACTTC.

By share, this clonotype counts as medium-sized. The chain uses TRBV11-2 and TRBJ2-2, with D perhaps assigned TRBD1 or TRBD2 (5 bases each). Trimming pared 3 bases from V and 2 bases from J, leaving 10 bases between. The CDR3 sequence is 15 residues long. The germline V gene encodes CDR1 SGHAT and CDR2 FQNNGV. The CDR3 region has the DNA TGTGCCAGCAGCTTCACCGGGGCCAACACCGGGGAGCTGTTTTTT. This gives the protein CASSFTGANTGELFF. Complete variable domain (other parts from reference TRBV11-2 and TRBJ2-2): EAGVAQSPRYKIIEKRQSVAFWCNPISGHATLYWYQQILGQGPKLLIQFQNNGVVDDSQLPKDRFSAERLKGVDSTLKIQPAKLEDSAVYLCASSFTGANTGELFFGEGSRLTVL.

This clonotype was detected only once. The CDR3 does not close with the conserved phenylalanine or tryptophan, likely indicating a read error. DNA of the CDR3: TGTGCCAGCAGTCGAGAGTGGGGAGGCACAGATACGCAGTATTCT. Amino acids: CASSREWGGTDTQYS. This rearrangement joins TRBV28 to TRBJ2-3, with a weak D call TRBD2 (5 bases). Trimming removed 5 bases at V and 1 base at J, with 13 bases between. The V gene's germline CDR1 is MDHEN and CDR2 SYDVKM. The CDR3 runs 15 residues.

A remark on this clonotype: The missing conserved phenylalanine or tryptophan at the end of this CDR3 makes a read error likely. The chain uses TRBV30 and TRBJ2-7; tentatively, D is TRBD2 (6 bases). Per the germline V gene, CDR1 is GTSNPN and CDR2 is SVGIG (reference sequence). The CDR3 spans 14 residues. Trimming stripped 6 bases from V and 2 bases from J, with 17 bases between. The CDR3 region is CACSPPAGTYEQYS. The CDR3, as DNA: TGTGCCTGTAGCCCCCCGGCGGGGACCTACGAGCAGTACTCC.

This clonotype was counted at least ten times. V gene TRBV4-1 combines with J gene TRBJ2-7, with TRBD2 as a possible D gene (6 bases). The length of the CDR3 is 13 residues. The ends were cut back, 4 bases at V and 5 bases at J, with 12 bases in the middle. Germline CDR1 and CDR2: MGHRA and YSYEKL. This CDR3 is CASSPKGGDEQYF. The CDR3, as DNA: TGCGCCAGCAGCCCCAAAGGAGGGGACGAGCAGTACTTC.

Turning to this clonotype: At one boundary the junction diverges from the germline segment, which might be a read error. The chain joins TRBV29-1 to TRBJ2-7, with TRBD2 as a possible D gene (6 bases). The CDR3 sequence is 13 residues long. In germline, CDR1 is SQVTM, CDR2 ANQGSEA. The chain's CDR3 is CGVATSFTYEQYF. The CDR3 region has the DNA TGCGGCGTAGCGACTAGTTTCACCTACGAGCAGTACTTC.

This chain connects TRBV6-1 to TRBJ2-3; no clear D gene. The CDR3 extends over 16 amino acids. Trimming took off 6 bases at V and 2 bases at J, with 18 bases between the two ends. In germline, CDR1 is MNHNS, CDR2 SASEGT. In nucleotides, the CDR3 is TGTGCCAGCAGAACCCCGCGGTATGGGAACACAGATACGCAGTATTTT. As protein: CASRTPRYGNTDTQYF.

This clonotype was counted ten times or more. The chain couples TRBV5-1 to TRBJ1-6; D is perhaps TRBD1 (6 bases). From germline, CDR1 is SGHRS and CDR2 YFSETQ. The CDR3 covers 14 residues. Trimming removed 4 bases from V and 7 bases from J, with 12 bases in between. CDR3 DNA sequence: TGCGCCAGCAGCGGGGGGCTCCAAAATTCACCCCTCCACTTT. It encodes CASSGGLQNSPLHF.

This clonotype was recorded at least ten times. The chain links TRBV6-5 to TRBJ2-2; TRBD1 matches at 7 bases. This CDR3 spans 15 amino acids. V lost 3 bases, J lost 6 bases, and 7 bases stayed unmatched. Germline V gene sequence: CDR1 MNHEY, CDR2 SVGAGI. CDR3 sequence: CASSYGQGVAGELFF. The CDR3 bases are TGTGCCAGCAGTTATGGGCAGGGGGTAGCCGGGGAGCTGTTTTTT.

On this clonotype itself: At one end, the junction sequence differs from germline, possibly due to a read error. The DNA of the CDR3 is TGCAGCGTTAAAGGACTAGCGGGAGGTTCTGAGACCCAGTGCTTC. As protein: CSVKGLAGGSETQCF. The V call is TRBV29-1, the J call TRBJ2-5; 14 bases fit TRBD2. CDR1 is SQVTM, CDR2 ANQGSEA, per germline. The CDR3 consists of 15 residues.

Ten or more counts support this clonotype. The V gene is TRBV28, the J gene TRBJ1-2; TRBD1 matches 9 bases. V shed 8 bases and J 5 bases; nucleotides not matched to a gene: 9. CDR1 is MDHEN and CDR2 is SYDVKM in the germline V gene. There are 14 residues in the CDR3. This CDR3 reads CASSNRGLKYGYTF. CDR3 DNA sequence: TGTGCCAGCTCGAACAGGGGGCTGAAATATGGCTACACCTTC.

This clonotype was seen ten or more times. CDR3 bases: TGTGCCAGCACCCCATTGAGCGGAGGCGGGAATGAGCAGTTCTTC. As protein: CASTPLSGGGNEQFF. V and J are TRBV9 and TRBJ2-1, with D possibly matching TRBD2 (5 bases). This CDR3 has 15 amino acids. Germline CDR1 is SGDLS and CDR2 is YYNGEE. Trimming cost V 6 bases and J 7 bases, with 20 bases left between them.

For this clonotype: One base away lies a much larger clone, so this may be a sequencing read error. The chain uses TRBV5-1 and TRBJ1-5; no definite D call. From germline, CDR1 is SGHRS and CDR2 YFSETQ. This CDR3 region has 15 residues. The CDR3 loop is CASSFMGDGNQSQHF. The DNA of the CDR3 is TGCGCCAGCAGCTTCATGGGAGACGGCAATCAGTCCCAGCATTTT.

This clonotype showed up many times. The chain has TRBV12-3 or TRBV12-4 and TRBJ2-2; 14 nucleotides match TRBD2. The CDR3 length is 17 residues. V was pared by 6 bases and J by 6 bases, with 9 bases of the junction left unmatched. CDR3: CASRPGLAGVIAGELFF. Written as DNA, the CDR3 is TGTGCCAGCAGACCGGGACTAGCGGGAGTTATAGCCGGGGAGCTGTTTTTT.

This clonotype was seen at least ten times. The chain combines TRBV7-8 with TRBJ2-7; 9 bases line up with TRBD2. Germline values: CDR1 SGHVS, CDR2 FQNEAQ. The CDR3 length is 15 residues. With V trimmed by 5 bases and J by 3 bases, 8 bases remained unmatched. In nucleotides, the CDR3 is TGTGCCAGCAGCGTTAGCGGGAGCTCCGTCTACGAGCAGTACTTC. As protein: CASSVSGSSVYEQYF.

Comment on this clonotype: The missing conserved phenylalanine or tryptophan at the end of this CDR3 makes a read error likely. V usage is TRBV6-4 and J usage is TRBJ2-7; TRBD2 matches at 14 bases. This CDR3 contains 16 residues. Germline V CDR1 and CDR2: MRHNA, SNTAGT. In nucleotides, the CDR3 is TGTACCAGCGGCCGCGGGACTAGCGGGAGAGACAACGAGCAGTACTCC. Its protein is CTSGRGTSGRDNEQYS.

In the case of this clonotype: Given the absence of the conserved phenylalanine or tryptophan at the CDR3 end, a read error is likely. This sequence joins TRBV12-3 or TRBV12-4 and TRBJ2-1; 7 nucleotides match TRBD2. CDR3 size: 19 residues. This chain's CDR3 is CASSTTVGGGRNVYNEQFL. CDR3 coding DNA: TGCGCCAGCAGTACAACGGTCGGGGGAGGGAGGAATGTCTACAATGAGCAGTTCTTG.

Regarding this clonotype: A much larger clone differs from this one at a single base, so this may be a read error. The V and J genes are TRBV2 and TRBJ2-3; D is undetermined. The CDR3 totals 14 residues. Germline values: CDR1 SNHLY, CDR2 FYNNEI. The CDR3 sequence is CASTEGGLTDTQYF. The CDR3 nucleotides are TGTGCCAGCACTGAAGGTGGGCTCACAGATACGCAGTATTTT.

Of note for this clonotype: A much larger clone lies one base from this, so it may be a read error. This chain links TRBV5-1 with TRBJ2-2, with 10 bases aligning to TRBD1. The CDR3 contains 15 residues. Germline V gene data show CDR1 as SGHRS and CDR2 as YFSETQ. V lost 8 bases to trimming and J lost 8 bases; unmatched junction nucleotides: 12. The DNA for the CDR3 is TGCGCCAGAAGCGTGGGACAGGGGTCATCAGGGGAGCTGTTTTTT. The encoded protein is CARSVGQGSSGELFF.

Worth noting for this clonotype: A much larger clone lies one base from this, so it may be a read error. V is TRBV28 and J is TRBJ1-3, with D possibly matching TRBD1 (6 bases). The CDR3 is 16 amino acids. Germline V lookup: CDR1 MDHEN, CDR2 SYDVKM. The CDR3 coding sequence is TGTACCAGCAAATATGACAGGATACTCTCTGGAAACACCATATATTTT. It specifies CTSKYDRILSGNTIYF.

As regards this clonotype: This may come from a read error, since a much larger clone is one base off. No conserved phenylalanine or tryptophan ends this CDR3, so it is likely a read error. The V and J genes are TRBV5-4 and TRBJ2-3; tentative D call: TRBD1 (6 bases). Germline CDR1 and CDR2: SGHNT and YYREEE (reference sequence). V shed 3 bases and J shed 5 bases, with 16 bases lying between them. The CDR3 has 15 amino acids. CDR3 region: CASSSRRTDRDTQYL. CDR3 in DNA: TGTGCCAGCAGCTCACGTCGGACAGACAGAGATACGCAGTATCTT.

This sequence joins TRBV6-2 or TRBV6-3 and TRBJ2-7; the D call may be TRBD1 or TRBD2 (5 bases each). CDR1 and CDR2 from the germline V gene are MNHEY and SVGEGT. Trimming removed 6 bases from V and 3 bases from J, with 24 bases in between. The CDR3 spans 17 residues. The CDR3 nucleotides are TGTGCCAGCAGCTCCATGGAGGTTGGCAGGGTAAACTACGAGCAGTACTTC. Amino acids: CASSSMEVGRVNYEQYF.